Described below is a single T cell receptor (beta chain) sequence and its context. This entry is derived from a study of T cell responses to AZD1222 COVID-19 vaccine. Germline CDR1 reads SGHDT; CDR2 reads YYEEEE. Trimming removed 4 bases from V and 4 bases from J, with 6 bases in between. The CDR3 covers 11 residues. Only in-frame clones appear in the TCRdb table, and some are missing; sequencing was by immunoSEQ multiplex PCR. The data contain about 140,000 clones, 90% to 95% of them seen just once; the ten biggest clones take up less than 15%. The sequencing used peripheral blood, collected after recovery from COVID-19. The chain is built from TRBV5-6 and TRBJ2-7; D uncertain. This TCR came from an adult who had recovered from COVID-19. The CDR3 DNA sequence: TGTGCCAGCAGCCTAGAATACGAGCAGTACTTC. Translated, it gives CASSLEYEQYF.